One sample yielded the 19 T cell receptor beta chains listed below, sequenced in a study of T cells in Graves' hyperthyroidism and ophthalmopathy. RNA transcripts served as the template for amplifying TCR beta CDR3 regions. Using the HTBI primer set, a first-round RT-PCR was run on the TCR CDR3. Via MiXCR, TCRdb re-called the multiplex PCR reads, giving one row per CDR3 protein. The table includes fewer than 400,000 distinct CDR3 sequences, about 15% detected once. The sample was blood. The source of these receptors is a woman under 30 with Graves' hyperthyroidism that later progressed to Graves' ophthalmopathy.

This clonotype has at least ten counts. The chain joins TRBV11-2 to TRBJ2-3; D perhaps matches TRBD2 (6 bases). There are 16 residues in the CDR3. With 4 bases removed from V and 3 bases from J, the gap between germline ends came to 17 bases. Germline V gene sequence: CDR1 SGHAT, CDR2 FQNNGV. In DNA form, the CDR3 reads TGTGCCAGCAGCTCGACCCTCGTGGGGGGAACAGATACGCAGTATTTT. Translating gives CASSSTLVGGTDTQYF.

This clonotype came up many times. This chain joins TRBV20-1 and TRBJ2-7, with 7 positions matching TRBD1. The length of the CDR3 is 14 residues. Looked up from germline, CDR1 is DFQATT and CDR2 is SNEGSKA (reference sequence). Trimming at V came to 1 base and at J to 3 bases, leaving 6 bases not matched to a gene. In nucleotides, the CDR3 is TGCAGTGCTAGAGTGACCGGGACAGACTACGAGCAGTACTTC. It translates to CSARVTGTDYEQYF.

Ten or more counts support this clonotype. DNA for the CDR3: TGTGCCAGCAGATCGTACGAGCAGTACTTC. This encodes CASRSYEQYF. The chain carries TRBV2 and TRBJ2-7, with D unresolved. The V and J ends lost 6 bases and 4 bases respectively, with 4 bases between them. The CDR3 extends over 10 amino acids. Germline CDR1 reads SNHLY; CDR2 reads FYNNEI. The full variable domain, in which reference TRBV2 and TRBJ2-7 provide the parts outside the CDR3, is EPEVTQTPSHQVTQMGQEVILRCVPISNHLYFYWYRQILGQKVEFLVSFYNNEISEKSEIFDDQFSVERPDGSNFTLKIRSTKLEDSAMYFCASRSYEQYFGPGTRLTVT.

The sample holds many counts of this clonotype. The V gene is TRBV12-3 or TRBV12-4, the J gene TRBJ2-3, with 7 bases aligning to TRBD1. V was pared by 4 bases and J by 5 bases, with 12 bases of the junction left unmatched. The CDR3 spans 16 residues. CDR3 in amino acids: CASSSHQGGWGDTQYF. Here the CDR3 DNA reads TGTGCCAGCAGTTCCCATCAAGGGGGCTGGGGAGATACGCAGTATTTT.

This clonotype was seen more than once but under ten times. The chain carries TRBV27 and TRBJ2-2; no clear D. This CDR3 comprises 12 residues. Trimming cost V 8 bases and J 6 bases, with 10 bases left between them. Germline CDR1 reads MNHEY; CDR2 reads SMNVEV (reference sequence). The CDR3 DNA follows: TGTGCCAGCGCCCTTGGGGCCGGGGAGCTGTTTTTT. Residues: CASALGAGELFF.

This clonotype was detected many times. The chain carries TRBV2 and TRBJ2-1; D possibly corresponds to TRBD2 (5 bases). This CDR3 region has 15 residues. Per germline, CDR1 SNHLY and CDR2 FYNNEI. V was clipped by 6 bases and J by 6 bases, with 18 bases between them. The chain's CDR3 is CASRVLVWGVNEQFF. For the CDR3, the DNA is TGTGCCAGCAGGGTACTAGTTTGGGGTGTCAATGAGCAGTTCTTC.

This clonotype has at least ten counts. The rearrangement links TRBV12-3 or TRBV12-4 to TRBJ1-2; unclear D gene. V dropped 6 bases and J dropped 2 bases, with 10 bases sitting between them. This CDR3 comprises 13 residues. The CDR3 loop is CASSFPLNYGYTF. Written as DNA, the CDR3 is TGTGCCAGCAGCTTCCCACTAAACTATGGCTACACCTTC.

The sample holds many counts of this clonotype. The chain is built from TRBV3-1 and TRBJ1-1; D is unresolved. Germline V gene data show CDR1 as LGHDT and CDR2 as YNNKEL (reference sequence). The V gene lost 1 base and the J gene lost 11 bases, with 17 bases spanning the gap. This CDR3 has 14 residues. The CDR3 region has the DNA TGTGCCAGCAGCCAAGTATCGTTCGTAGGCGGCGCTTTCTTT. It yields the protein CASSQVSFVGGAFF.

This clonotype has a count of ten or more. V and J are TRBV5-1 and TRBJ1-1; D remains ambiguous. V was pared by 2 bases and J by 5 bases, with 10 bases between. This CDR3 has 13 amino acids. Germline-derived CDR1 and CDR2 are SGHRS and YFSETQ. The CDR3 reads CASSLNGGTEAFF. The DNA of the CDR3 is TGCGCCAGCAGCTTAAACGGCGGGACTGAAGCTTTCTTT.

This clonotype was seen at least ten times. The chain has TRBV28 and TRBJ2-7; the match to TRBD2 covers 7 bases. The CDR3 runs 13 residues. Losses at the gene ends were 6 bases for V and 5 bases for J; bases not matched to a gene: 7. Germline assignment: CDR1 MDHEN and CDR2 SYDVKM. CDR3 loop: CASSRGSFNEQYF. CDR3 sequence (DNA): TGTGCCAGCAGCCGCGGGAGTTTCAACGAGCAGTACTTC.

This clonotype was counted only a few times. V is TRBV5-1 and J is TRBJ2-2; 7 nucleotides agree with TRBD1. The junction had 4 bases not matched to a gene; V was cut back by 1 base and J by 7 bases. The V gene's germline CDR1 is SGHRS and CDR2 YFSETQ. The CDR3 extends over 14 amino acids. The CDR3 is CASSLKTGNGELFF. CDR3 nucleotide sequence: TGCGCCAGCAGCTTGAAGACAGGGAACGGGGAGCTGTTTTTT. The whole variable domain, filled in from reference TRBV5-1 and TRBJ2-2, reads KAGVTQTPRYLIKTRGQQVTLSCSPISGHRSVSWYQQTPGQGLQFLFEYFSETQRNKGNFPGRFSGRQFSNSRSEMNVSTLELGDSALYLCASSLKTGNGELFFGEGSRLTVL.

The chain has TRBV10-3 and TRBJ2-2; D uncertain. Trimming removed 10 bases at V and 5 bases at J, with 14 bases between. Germline loops: CDR1 ENHRY, CDR2 SYGVKD. The CDR3 is made up of 13 amino acids. The CDR3 sequence: CATRPAETGELFF. The CDR3, as DNA: TGTGCCACGCGGCCAGCTGAGACCGGGGAGCTGTTTTTT.

This clonotype was counted ten times or more. The rearrangement uses TRBV20-1 and TRBJ2-7, with 9 bases matching TRBD1. CDR3 length: 13 amino acids. Per the germline V gene, CDR1 is DFQATT and CDR2 is SNEGSKA (reference sequence). V lost 6 bases to trimming and J lost 5 bases; unmatched junction nucleotides: 8. The CDR3 is CSATQGAPDEQYF. CDR3 nucleotides: TGCAGTGCAACACAGGGGGCCCCCGACGAGCAGTACTTC.

On this clonotype: A much larger clone is a single base away; this may be a read error. V usage is TRBV7-9 and J usage is TRBJ2-7, with D perhaps TRBD1 (7 bases). The tail of the sequence fits TRBJ2-1 better, so the J call may be wrong. Germline CDR1 is SEHNR and CDR2 is FQNEAQ (reference sequence). The CDR3 runs to 14 residues. CDR3 nucleotides: TGTGCCAGCAGCCAGCGACAGGGAGGCTACGAGCAGTTCTTC. Translating gives CASSQRQGGYEQFF.

This clonotype was found a few times. The J gene is TRBJ1-5, the V gene TRBV5-4; no clear D. CDR3 length equals 12 residues. V lost 3 bases and J lost 5, with 6 bases in between. In germline, CDR1 is SGHNT, CDR2 YYREEE (reference sequence). The CDR3 nucleotides are TGTGCCAGCAGCTGGGAAGATCAGCCCCAGCATTTT. Translation gives CASSWEDQPQHF.

There are a few counts of this clonotype. V gene TRBV6-1 combines with J gene TRBJ1-3; unclear D gene. Trimming stripped 8 bases from V and 1 base from J, with 6 bases between. CDR1 is MNHNS, CDR2 SASEGT, per germline. This CDR3 is built from 12 residues. This CDR3 reads CASAISGNTIYF. Written as DNA, the CDR3 is TGTGCCAGCGCTATATCTGGAAACACCATATATTTT.

Many counts were recorded for this clonotype. This chain links TRBV18 with TRBJ2-7; TRBD2 agrees at 8 bases. Germline CDR1 reads KGHSH; CDR2 reads LQKENI. The V and J ends lost 2 bases and 2 bases, in that order; junction bases with no gene match: 2. The CDR3 extends over 14 amino acids. The CDR3 sequence: CASSPTSGPYEQYF. For the CDR3, the DNA is TGTGCCAGCTCACCAACTAGCGGACCCTACGAGCAGTACTTC.

The chain employs TRBV20-1 and TRBJ1-5; 8 positions match TRBD1. The CDR3 runs 15 residues. Germline CDR1 and CDR2: DFQATT and SNEGSKA (reference sequence). V trimming: 2 bases; J trimming: 4 bases; junction bases outside the gene matches: 7. CDR3 coding DNA: TGCAGTGCTAGACCCGACAGGGGAAGTAATCAGCCCCAGCATTTT. Translation: CSARPDRGSNQPQHF.

This sequence joins TRBV4-1 and TRBJ1-2; D is undetermined. The CDR3 is 14 amino acids. CDR1 is MGHRA, CDR2 YSYEKL, per germline. Trimming took off 4 bases at V and 8 bases at J, with 17 bases between the two ends. The CDR3 DNA follows: TGCGCCAGCAGCCGCTTGTTTGGGCAAGAAGGCTACACCTTC. Its translation is CASSRLFGQEGYTF.